This T cell receptor beta chain originates from a study of PD-1 blockade in classical Hodgkin lymphoma. Sequencing was performed with immunoSEQ multiplex PCR; in TCRdb, only in-frame clones are kept and a portion is missing. Among tens of thousands of clones listed, approximately 95% were seen once. Regarding time point: newly diagnosed, previously untreated cHL patient sample. The comparison group had newly diagnosed, previously untreated classical Hodgkin lymphoma. This receptor was taken from a human donor with classical Hodgkin lymphoma. Sequencing was carried out using peripheral blood mononuclear cells (PBMCs).

Here the CDR3 reads CASSQDKLAGYTDTQYF. CDR3 nucleotides: TGCGCCAGCAGCCAAGATAAACTAGCGGGCTACACAGATACGCAGTATTTT. The chain employs TRBV4-3 and TRBJ2-3; 9 bases fit TRBD2. The CDR3 runs to 17 residues. V trimming: 0 bases; J trimming: 2 bases; junction bases outside the gene matches: 6. Germline V gene sequence: CDR1 LGHNA, CDR2 YSLEER.